Presented here are 12 T cell receptor beta chains from one specimen sequenced in a study of blood T cell repertoires in COVID-19. Sequencing used immunoSEQ multiplex PCR; TCRdb keeps in-frame clones, though not all of them. The profile covers fewer than 65,000 clones, with about nine tenths appearing a single time and around 3.7% taken by the ten largest. The sample comprised peripheral blood. Receptors were obtained from a human donor in a cohort sampled during active COVID-19.

The J gene is TRBJ1-2, the V gene TRBV2; no definite D call. CDR3 length: 11 amino acids. The germline gives CDR1 SNHLY, CDR2 FYNNEI. V was pared by 5 bases and J by 8 bases, with 9 bases between. The CDR3 nucleotides are TGTGCCAGCAGTACGGGTGTCGGCTACACCTTC. Protein: CASSTGVGYTF.

The CDR3 spells CASSQDSAGLYEQYF. In nucleotides, the CDR3 is TGTGCCAGCAGCCAAGATTCCGCGGGATTATACGAGCAGTACTTC. The chain employs TRBV3-1 (or the pseudogene TRBV3-2) and TRBJ2-7; tentative D call: TRBD2 (6 bases). The CDR3 covers 15 residues. The V gene lost 0 bases and the J gene lost 4 bases, with 13 bases spanning the gap. Germline V gene lookup returns CDR1 LGHDT and CDR2 YNNKEL (reference sequence).

CDR3 loop: CASTLTEDPNYGYTF. Here the CDR3 DNA reads TGTGCCAGCACCCTGACAGAGGACCCTAACTATGGCTACACCTTC. The V call is TRBV6-5, the J call TRBJ1-2; D perhaps matches TRBD1 (5 bases). This CDR3 spans 15 amino acids. Germline CDR1 MNHEY, CDR2 SVGAGI. Between the trimmed V and J ends, which lost 7 bases and 0 bases, there was a span of 15 bases.

The chain has TRBV2 and TRBJ2-2, with a possible D match to TRBD1 (6 bases). The CDR3 is 15 amino acids. Trimming stripped 4 bases from V and 0 bases from J, with 9 bases between. From germline, CDR1 is SNHLY and CDR2 FYNNEI. The CDR3 region is CASSVNRANTGELFF. The CDR3 DNA follows: TGTGCCAGCAGTGTTAACAGGGCGAACACCGGGGAGCTGTTTTTT. Supplemented by reference TRBV2 and TRBJ2-2, the full variable domain reads EPEVTQTPSHQVTQMGQEVILRCVPISNHLYFYWYRQILGQKVEFLVSFYNNEISEKSEIFDDQFSVERPDGSNFTLKIRSTKLEDSAMYFCASSVNRANTGELFFGEGSRLTVL.

This clone was found once. The gene calls are TRBV28 and TRBJ2-7; possible D gene TRBD1, 6 bases. The CDR3 is 16 residues long. V was shortened by 6 bases and J by 6 bases, with 24 bases between the two germline ends. Per the germline V gene, CDR1 is MDHEN and CDR2 is SYDVKM. CDR3 coding DNA: TGTGCCAGCAGCCAAAGGGTGGGGGCGGCCCGGGGCGAGCAGTACTTC. Its translation: CASSQRVGAARGEQYF.

The V and J genes are TRBV9 and TRBJ1-2; D is uncertain. Germline V gene sequence: CDR1 SGDLS, CDR2 YYNGEE. Trimming took off 0 bases at V and 4 bases at J, with 13 bases between the two ends. This CDR3 spans 15 amino acids. CDR3 protein: CASSVAGGDSYGYTF. The CDR3 DNA follows: TGTGCCAGCAGCGTAGCTGGAGGAGACTCCTATGGCTACACCTTC.

The rearrangement links TRBV5-1 to TRBJ1-1; possible D gene TRBD1, 5 bases. This CDR3 is 14 amino acids long. Germline CDR1 and CDR2: SGHRS and YFSETQ. Trimming left V 0 bases short and J 0 bases short, with 6 bases between. CDR3: CASSLGGMNTEAFF. Written as DNA, the CDR3 is TGCGCCAGCAGCTTGGGGGGCATGAACACTGAAGCTTTCTTT.

J is TRBJ2-7 and V is TRBV11-2; D is unclear. This CDR3 is 12 amino acids long. V lost 5 bases, J lost 6 bases, and 11 bases lay in between. Germline V gene sequence: CDR1 SGHAT, CDR2 FQNNGV. The CDR3 coding sequence is TGTGCCAGCAGCCCTCAGGTGGCCGAGCAGTACGTC. Translated, it gives CASSPQVAEQYV.

This chain uses TRBV6-6 with TRBJ1-2; weak D call: TRBD1 (5 bases). CDR1 MNHNY and CDR2 SVGAGI come from the germline V gene (reference sequence). This CDR3 comprises 15 residues. Trimming cost V 8 bases and J 4 bases, with 20 bases left between them. CDR3 in amino acids: CASDTTGQSLYGYTF. Here the CDR3 DNA reads TGTGCCAGCGACACCACAGGACAAAGCCTCTATGGCTACACCTTC.

The gene calls are TRBV20-1 and TRBJ1-6; D gene ambiguous. The CDR3 is 14 residues long. The germline V gene has CDR1 DFQATT and CDR2 SNEGSKA (reference sequence). Between the trimmed V and J ends, which lost 3 bases and 9 bases, there was a span of 15 bases. Written as DNA, the CDR3 is TGCAGTGCTAGTAGTGGCATGGCTTTTTCACCCCTCCACTTT. Amino acids: CSASSGMAFSPLHF.

The chain uses TRBV9 and TRBJ1-4; no reliable D call. Trimming took off 4 bases at V and 4 bases at J, with 11 bases between the two ends. The CDR3 runs to 14 residues. From germline, CDR1 is SGDLS and CDR2 YYNGEE. Here the CDR3 reads CASSLQWSNEKLFF. The CDR3 nucleotides read TGTGCCAGCAGCCTCCAGTGGAGTAATGAAAAACTGTTTTTT.

The CDR3 bases are TGTGCCAGCAAGGACGGGACAGGGTTCTACGAGCAGTACTTC. Translated, it gives CASKDGTGFYEQYF. The chain couples TRBV2 to TRBJ2-7, with 9 bases matching TRBD1. V dropped 7 bases and J dropped 3; count of bases not matched to a gene: 7. CDR1 and CDR2 from the germline V gene are SNHLY and FYNNEI. The CDR3 extends over 14 amino acids.